A single sample is the source of the 5 T cell receptor beta chains below, sequenced in a study of shared T cell receptors in the human thymus. Assay used: immunoSEQ multiplex PCR; TCRdb lists only in-frame clones, some missing. There are roughly 700,000 clones in the sample; approximately 90% occur only once, and 0.008% to 0.011% lies in the top ten. These data also formed part of another study, on human thymus T cells.

Sequenced material: thymocytes. Receptor source: a boy in the first two years of life with a congenital heart defect.

The chain couples TRBV9 to TRBJ2-3; D is perhaps TRBD2 (6 bases). This CDR3 comprises 19 residues. Germline CDR1 SGDLS, CDR2 YYNGEE. V dropped 2 bases and J dropped 1 base, with 23 bases sitting between them. CDR3 sequence: CASSVHNWDSGRGTDTQYF. CDR3 nucleotide sequence: TGTGCCAGCAGCGTTCACAACTGGGACTCAGGGAGAGGCACAGATACGCAGTATTTT.

The chain links TRBV7-8 to TRBJ2-3; D is possibly TRBD2 (5 bases). Germline V gene sequence: CDR1 SGHVS, CDR2 FQNEAQ. V lost 5 bases, J lost 2 bases, and 20 bases lay in between. CDR3 length: 17 amino acids. In nucleotides, the CDR3 is TGTGCCAGCAGCCTGGAGGACCGCTACCCTTCCACAGATACGCAGTATTTT. This codes for CASSLEDRYPSTDTQYF.

The V gene is TRBV7-9, the J gene TRBJ1-1; a possible D gene is TRBD1 (6 bases). CDR1 is SEHNR and CDR2 is FQNEAQ in the germline V gene (reference sequence). Trimming stripped 5 bases from V and 4 bases from J, with 14 bases between. This CDR3 is 14 amino acids long. CDR3 protein: CASSQPTGPTEAFF. The CDR3 bases are TGTGCCAGCAGCCAACCTACAGGGCCCACTGAAGCTTTCTTT.

The chain couples TRBV11-3 to TRBJ2-3; 7 positions agree with TRBD2. CDR3 length: 14 amino acids. With V trimmed by 5 bases and J by 4 bases, 6 bases remained unmatched. Germline CDR1 is SGHNT and CDR2 is YENEEA. The CDR3 bases are TGTGCCAGCAGCCCCGTGGGAGGGGCAGATACGCAGTATTTT. Amino acid sequence: CASSPVGGADTQYF.

V usage is TRBV29-1 and J usage is TRBJ2-3, with 12 bases that match TRBD2. Germline assignment: CDR1 SQVTM and CDR2 ANQGSEA. Trimming cost V 5 bases and J 0 bases; bases outside gene matches: 9. CDR3 length equals 17 residues. CDR3 sequence (DNA): TGCAGCGTTCCCTGGGCCGGGACTAGCGGGAGCACAGATACGCAGTATTTT. This sequence encodes CSVPWAGTSGSTDTQYF.